This TCR beta chain stems from a study of lymphopenia after photon versus proton radiotherapy (dated by TCRdb to the late 2010s). Regarding the study in general: In patients with gastrointestinal tumors who developed high-grade lymphopenia, the study compared the immunological effects of photon radiation therapy with those of proton radiation therapy. The cohort included 20 to 25 patients with gastrointestinal tumors who developed lymphopenia after receiving either photon or proton therapy. The goal of the study was to describe how the two radiation modalities differ in their effects on the immune system.

V is cut by 6 bases and J by 0 bases, and the space between the germline ends is 15 bases. In the germline V gene (reference sequence), CDR1 corresponds to MNHEY and CDR2 to SMNVEV. The CDR3 contains 16 residues, cysteine and phenylalanine counted. Solely the CDR3 DNA is kept, with 48 bases framed from the first base. Broader findings and caveats from the paper: The authors looked at the survival association only in patients who died, and they framed better survival with proton therapy as a possibility rather than a demonstrated result. Across the cohort, a larger post-nadir drop in TCR diversity was inversely correlated with overall survival time among patients who died. Once the lymphocyte count had reached its nadir, the repertoires of photon-treated patients showed oligoclonal expansion, particularly of CD8+ Temra cells, and this expansion drove the decline in diversity. During treatment, patients who received proton therapy stayed relatively stable, whereas patients who received photon therapy lost naive T cells and TCR diversity and gained effector/memory populations.

About this clone itself: Its antigen is still unknown. No base quality values were provided; no much bigger clone lies one nucleotide off.

Library preparation was by the immunoSEQ multiplex PCR assay. T cell repertoires were profiled with deep sequencing of rearranged TCR beta loci together with multiparametric flow cytometry. The clones in this table, taken by TCRdb from immuneACCESS, are in-frame only. Not every clone is retained; where verified, under half of the shortfall comes from an unresolved V gene, and the cause of the rest is unknown. This sample gives tens of thousands of clones in total; around 87% of them show up just once. The top ten constitute 10% to 12% of the sample. The sequence was obtained from an elderly man with esophageal cancer. The source material was peripheral blood, sampled from a patient treated with proton-based radiotherapy. The rearrangement combines TRBV27 with TRBJ1-3, with the D gene not clear enough to name. This receptor has the CDR3 CASRPVGRSSGNTIYF. The bases read TGTGCCAGCAGACCAGTTGGACGGAGCTCTGGAAACACCATATATTTT.